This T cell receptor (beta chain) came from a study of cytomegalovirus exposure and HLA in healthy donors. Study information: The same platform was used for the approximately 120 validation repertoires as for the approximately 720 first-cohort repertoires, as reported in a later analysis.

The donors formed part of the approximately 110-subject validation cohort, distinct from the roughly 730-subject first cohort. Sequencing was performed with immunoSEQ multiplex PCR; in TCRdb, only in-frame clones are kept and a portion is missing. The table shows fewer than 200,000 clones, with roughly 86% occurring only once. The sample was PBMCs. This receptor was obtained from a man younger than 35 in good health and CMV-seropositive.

For the CDR3, the DNA is TGCGCCAGCAGCAGTTCCGGGAGGGGCACAGATACGCAGTATTTT. It codes for CASSSSGRGTDTQYF. V and J are TRBV4-3 and TRBJ2-3, with 8 bases identical to TRBD2. This CDR3 is built from 15 residues. Trimming took 5 bases from V and 1 from J; bases not matched to a gene: 5. Germline V gives CDR1 LGHNA, CDR2 YSLEER.